This T cell receptor (beta chain) comes out of a study of Ad26.COV2.S vaccination and SARS-CoV-2 variants. Study-level background: Recipients of Ad26.COV2.S got it intramuscularly, once or twice 56 days apart. General observations from the study: The TCR breadth and depth analyses may have produced an underestimate of total T cell responses.

Libraries were prepared by immunoSEQ multiplex PCR; TCRdb keeps only in-frame clonotypes and omits some of them. The table lists some 480,000 clones, around 88% of them singletons. The treatment denotes: some 20 received Ad26.COV2.S at low or high dose, single or two shots; five or six received placebo; per-sample allocation not given. Specimens were obtained on day 63 following the first vaccine or placebo injection. It was an adult aged 18-55 years in Boston who was the donor. The administered vaccine (an Ad26 vector) expressed Wuhan-strain SARS-CoV-2 spike. A note on this clone: The antigen is unknown.

The germline gives CDR1 SGHNT, CDR2 YYREEE (reference sequence). The V and J ends lost 1 base and 4 bases respectively, with 18 bases between them. This CDR3 spans 17 amino acids. The source was peripheral blood, collected in a trial of Ad26.COV2.S vaccine versus placebo. This clonotype was sampled from a person aged 18-65 years who received the Ad26.COV2.S COVID-19 vaccine or a placebo. The chain employs TRBV5-4 and TRBJ2-1; D is possibly TRBD2 (6 bases). CDR3 sequence reads: CASSLPPKLASYNEQFF. DNA for the CDR3: TGTGCCAGCAGCTTGCCCCCGAAGCTAGCGTCATACAATGAGCAGTTCTTC.